This T cell receptor beta chain comes out of a study of T cell changes during pregnancy in multiple sclerosis. Data came from immunoSEQ multiplex PCR; TCRdb stores just in-frame clones and leaves some out. The sample consists of roughly 110,000 clones, roughly 90% of them appearing once. The CDR3 contains 14 residues. The germline gives CDR1 MNHNS, CDR2 SASEGT. V was cut by 6 bases and J by 5 bases, with 16 bases left in between. The material was peripheral blood, obtained after pregnancy. This chain links TRBV6-1 with TRBJ1-1, with D tentatively TRBD1 (6 bases). This receptor was taken from a female donor with multiple sclerosis, enrolled in a pregnancy study. The CDR3 here is CASSPVGGGTEAFF. The CDR3 region has the DNA TGTGCCAGCAGCCCAGTAGGGGGGGGGACTGAAGCTTTCTTT.